The entry below describes one TCR beta chain. Assay: immunoSEQ multiplex PCR; the TCRdb copy retains only in-frame clones and omits some. The table lists some 120,000 clones, 85% to 95% of them singletons. The data were taken from a study of control samples from healthy donors and cancer patients. Germline assignment: CDR1 KGHSH and CDR2 LQKENI. The CDR3 is made up of 14 amino acids. The V gene end was trimmed by 5 bases and the J gene end by 6 bases; junction bases not matched to a gene: 6. This TCR was sampled from a man aged 45-60 years with head and neck cancer. The V and J genes are TRBV18 and TRBJ1-2; TRBD1 aligns across 10 bases. Sequencing input: PBMCs. The chain's CDR3 is CASSRQGAFNGYTF. CDR3 nucleotides: TGTGCCAGCTCAAGACAGGGGGCGTTTAATGGCTACACCTTC.